The sequence of this T cell receptor (beta chain) was determined in a study of shared clonotypes between healthy human individuals. About the research overall: The study enrolled a couple of women and three men aged 18 to 49.

Positively selected for CCR7, the CD45RO-negative cells used as naive CD8 cells excluded terminally differentiated effector memory CD45RA+ cells. CDR3 size: 14 residues. Germline loops: CDR1 MGHRA, CDR2 YSYEKL. The V and J ends lost 3 bases and 5 bases respectively, with 11 bases between them. Samples underwent the assay at deep level. In replicate PCRs of sorted subsets, roughly 200 ng DNA, approximately 28,000 T cell genomes, was used. Methods used by the authors: Because ImmunoSEQ provided only junction sequences with no quality scores, the filtering differed. Assay used: immunoSEQ multiplex PCR; TCRdb lists only in-frame clones, some missing. The V and J calls and the clone size are those of that table, but D and trimming were determined from the DNA. Here the sample spans 1.5 million to 2.5 million clones, approximately 94% being singletons.

The sample comprised naive CD8+ T cells sorted from blood. The TCR was taken from a man between 18 and 35 years old in good health. The chain employs TRBV4-1 and TRBJ1-5; TRBD1 might be the D (5 bases). The CDR3, as DNA: TGCGCCAGCAGCCAGAGGTCGGGGGATCAGCCCCAGCATTTT. It specifies CASSQRSGDQPQHF.